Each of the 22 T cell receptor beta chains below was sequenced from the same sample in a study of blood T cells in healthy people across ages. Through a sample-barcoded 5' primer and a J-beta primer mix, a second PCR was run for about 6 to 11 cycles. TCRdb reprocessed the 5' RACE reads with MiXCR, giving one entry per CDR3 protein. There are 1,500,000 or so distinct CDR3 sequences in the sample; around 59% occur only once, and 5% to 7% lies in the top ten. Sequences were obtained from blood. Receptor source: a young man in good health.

The CDR3 loop is CASSSGGPLGGEQFF. The CDR3 nucleotides read TGTGCCAGCAGTTCAGGGGGACCCCTCGGTGGTGAGCAGTTCTTC. The J gene is TRBJ2-1, the V gene TRBV27; 7 nucleotides agree with TRBD1. From germline, CDR1 is MNHEY and CDR2 SMNVEV (reference sequence). V dropped 4 bases and J dropped 9; count of bases not matched to a gene: 12. The CDR3 covers 15 residues.

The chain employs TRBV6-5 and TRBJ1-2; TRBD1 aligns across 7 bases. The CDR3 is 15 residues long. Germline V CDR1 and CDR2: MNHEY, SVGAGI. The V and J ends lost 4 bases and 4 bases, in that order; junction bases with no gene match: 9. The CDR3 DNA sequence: TGTGCCAGCAGTTTCCGGACAGGCAACCCCTATGGCTACACCTTC. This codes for CASSFRTGNPYGYTF.

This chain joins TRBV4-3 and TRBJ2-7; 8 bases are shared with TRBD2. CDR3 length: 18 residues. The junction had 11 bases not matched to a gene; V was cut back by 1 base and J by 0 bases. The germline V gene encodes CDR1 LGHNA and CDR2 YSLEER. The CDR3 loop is CASSQGRTSLLGSYEQYF. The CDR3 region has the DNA TGCGCCAGCAGCCAAGGCCGGACTAGCCTTTTGGGCTCCTACGAGCAGTACTTC.

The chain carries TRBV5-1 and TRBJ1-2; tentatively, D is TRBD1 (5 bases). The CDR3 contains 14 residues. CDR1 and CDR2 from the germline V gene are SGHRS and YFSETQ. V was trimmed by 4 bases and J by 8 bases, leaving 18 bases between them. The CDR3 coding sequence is TGCGCCAGCAGCATTCCGGGGGATCTATACGGCTACACCTTC. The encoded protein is CASSIPGDLYGYTF.

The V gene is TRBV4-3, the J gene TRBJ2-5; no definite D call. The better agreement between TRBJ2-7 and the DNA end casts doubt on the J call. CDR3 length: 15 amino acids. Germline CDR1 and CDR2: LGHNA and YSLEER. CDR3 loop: CASSQERHRGYEQYF. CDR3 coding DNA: TGCGCCAGCAGCCAAGAGAGACATAGAGGTTACGAGCAGTACTTC.

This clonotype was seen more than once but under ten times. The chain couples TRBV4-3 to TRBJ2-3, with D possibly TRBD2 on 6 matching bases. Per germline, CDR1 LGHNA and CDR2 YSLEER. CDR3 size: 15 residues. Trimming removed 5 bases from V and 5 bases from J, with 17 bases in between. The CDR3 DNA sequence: TGCGCCAGCAGCTTGAGGCCGGGGGAAGTAGATACGCAGTATTTT. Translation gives CASSLRPGEVDTQYF.

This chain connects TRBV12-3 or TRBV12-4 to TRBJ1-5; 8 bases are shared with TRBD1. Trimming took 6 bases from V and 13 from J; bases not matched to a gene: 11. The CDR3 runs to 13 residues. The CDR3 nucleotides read TGTGCCAGCAGGAGGGACAGGACTGGAGCACAGCATTTT. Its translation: CASRRDRTGAQHF.

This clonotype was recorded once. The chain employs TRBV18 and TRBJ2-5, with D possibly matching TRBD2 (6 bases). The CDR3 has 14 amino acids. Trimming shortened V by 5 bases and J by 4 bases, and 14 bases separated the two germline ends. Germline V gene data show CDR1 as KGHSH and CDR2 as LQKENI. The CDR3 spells CASSTGLSGETQYF. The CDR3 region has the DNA TGTGCCAGCTCAACGGGACTGTCGGGAGAGACCCAGTACTTC.

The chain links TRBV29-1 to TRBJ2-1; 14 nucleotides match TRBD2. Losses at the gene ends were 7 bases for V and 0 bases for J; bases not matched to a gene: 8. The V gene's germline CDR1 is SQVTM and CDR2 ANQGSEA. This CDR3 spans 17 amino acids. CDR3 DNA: TGCAGCGCCCGCGGGACTAGCGGGGGAAGCTCCTACAATGAGCAGTTCTTC. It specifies CSARGTSGGSSYNEQFF.

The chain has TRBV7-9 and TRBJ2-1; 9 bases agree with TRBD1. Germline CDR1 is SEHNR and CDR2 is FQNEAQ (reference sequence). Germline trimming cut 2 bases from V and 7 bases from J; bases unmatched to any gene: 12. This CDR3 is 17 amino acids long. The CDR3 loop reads CASSLPPGTGNMNEQFF. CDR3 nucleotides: TGTGCCAGCAGCTTACCTCCCGGGACAGGGAATATGAATGAGCAGTTCTTC.

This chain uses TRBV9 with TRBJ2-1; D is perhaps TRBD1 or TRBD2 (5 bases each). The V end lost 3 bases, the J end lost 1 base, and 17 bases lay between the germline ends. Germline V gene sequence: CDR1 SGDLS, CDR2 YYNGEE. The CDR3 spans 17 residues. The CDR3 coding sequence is TGTGCCAGCAGCGACGACCGGGACGGAGCATCCTACAATGAGCAGTTCTTC. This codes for CASSDDRDGASYNEQFF. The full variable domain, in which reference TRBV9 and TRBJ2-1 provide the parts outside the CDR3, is DSGVTQTPKHLITATGQRVTLRCSPRSGDLSVYWYQQSLDQGLQFLIQYYNGEERAKGNILERFSAQQFPDLHSELNLSSLELGDSALYFCASSDDRDGASYNEQFFGPGTRLTVL.

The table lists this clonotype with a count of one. The CDR3 reads CASSVVGGGEETQYF. CDR3 bases: TGTGCCAGCAGCGTAGTGGGAGGGGGCGAAGAGACCCAGTACTTC. The chain employs TRBV9 and TRBJ2-5; D is possibly TRBD1 or TRBD2 (7 bases each). Germline CDR1 reads SGDLS; CDR2 reads YYNGEE. V lost 0 bases to trimming and J lost 3 bases, with 12 bases between them. CDR3 length: 15 residues.

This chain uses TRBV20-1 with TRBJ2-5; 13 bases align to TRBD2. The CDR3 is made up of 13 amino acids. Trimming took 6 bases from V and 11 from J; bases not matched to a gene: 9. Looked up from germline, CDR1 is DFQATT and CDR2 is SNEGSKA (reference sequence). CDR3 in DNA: TGCAGTGCCGAGACTAGCGGGGGGAGAGAGCAGTACTTC. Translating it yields CSAETSGGREQYF.

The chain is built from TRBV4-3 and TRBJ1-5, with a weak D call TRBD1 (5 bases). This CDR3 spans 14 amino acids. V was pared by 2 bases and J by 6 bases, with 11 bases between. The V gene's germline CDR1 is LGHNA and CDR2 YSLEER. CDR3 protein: CASSQLQAAQPQHF. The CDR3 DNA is TGCGCCAGCAGCCAACTACAGGCGGCTCAGCCCCAGCATTTT.

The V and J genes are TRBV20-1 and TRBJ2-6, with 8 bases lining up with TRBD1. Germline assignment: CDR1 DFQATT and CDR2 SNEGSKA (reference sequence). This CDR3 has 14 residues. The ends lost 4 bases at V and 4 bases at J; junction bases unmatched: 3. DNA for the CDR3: TGCAGTGCTAACCAGGGGGCCGGGGCCAACGTCCTGACTTTC. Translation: CSANQGAGANVLTF.

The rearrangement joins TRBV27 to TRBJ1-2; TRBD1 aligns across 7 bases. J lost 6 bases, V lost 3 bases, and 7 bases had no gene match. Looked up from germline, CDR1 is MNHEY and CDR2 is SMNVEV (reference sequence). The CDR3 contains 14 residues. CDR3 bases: TGTGCCAGCAGTTTCCACAGGGGTGCAGATGGCTACACCTTC. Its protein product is CASSFHRGADGYTF.

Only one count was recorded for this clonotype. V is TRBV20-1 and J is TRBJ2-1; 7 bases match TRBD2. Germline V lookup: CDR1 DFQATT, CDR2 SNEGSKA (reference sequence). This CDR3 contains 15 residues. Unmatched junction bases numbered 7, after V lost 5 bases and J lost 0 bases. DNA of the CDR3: TGCAGTGCTCCGAGCGGGGCCAACTCCTACAATGAGCAGTTCTTC. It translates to CSAPSGANSYNEQFF.

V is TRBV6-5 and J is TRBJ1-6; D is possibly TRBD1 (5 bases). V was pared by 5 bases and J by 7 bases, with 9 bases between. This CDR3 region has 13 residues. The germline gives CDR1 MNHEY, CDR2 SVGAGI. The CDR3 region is CASSAPGNSPLHF. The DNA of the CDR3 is TGTGCCAGCAGTGCCCCAGGGAATTCACCCCTCCACTTT.

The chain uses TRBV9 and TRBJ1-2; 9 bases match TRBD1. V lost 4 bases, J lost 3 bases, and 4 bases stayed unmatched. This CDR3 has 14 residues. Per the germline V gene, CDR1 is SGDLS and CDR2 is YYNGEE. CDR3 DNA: TGTGCCAGCAGCATCCGGACAGGGGACTATGGCTACACCTTC. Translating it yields CASSIRTGDYGYTF.

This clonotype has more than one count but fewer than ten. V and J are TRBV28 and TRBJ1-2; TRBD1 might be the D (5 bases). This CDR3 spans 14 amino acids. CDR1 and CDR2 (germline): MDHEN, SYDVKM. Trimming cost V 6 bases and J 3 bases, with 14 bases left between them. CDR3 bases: TGTGCCAGCAGCTACAGGACCTGGGACTATGGCTACACCTTC. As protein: CASSYRTWDYGYTF.

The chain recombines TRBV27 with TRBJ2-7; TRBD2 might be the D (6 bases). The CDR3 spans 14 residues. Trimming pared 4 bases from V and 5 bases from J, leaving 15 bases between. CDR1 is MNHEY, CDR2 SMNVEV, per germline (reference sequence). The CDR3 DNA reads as TGTGCCAGCAGTTATATAACAGCTAGCGACGAGCAGTACTTC. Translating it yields CASSYITASDEQYF.

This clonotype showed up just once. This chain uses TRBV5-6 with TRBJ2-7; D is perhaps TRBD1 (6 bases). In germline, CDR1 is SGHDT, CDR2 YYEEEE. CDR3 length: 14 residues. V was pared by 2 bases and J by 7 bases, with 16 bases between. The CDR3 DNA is TGTGCCAGCAGCTTCCCGCTAGCAAGGGGGGAGCAGTACTTC. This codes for CASSFPLARGEQYF.